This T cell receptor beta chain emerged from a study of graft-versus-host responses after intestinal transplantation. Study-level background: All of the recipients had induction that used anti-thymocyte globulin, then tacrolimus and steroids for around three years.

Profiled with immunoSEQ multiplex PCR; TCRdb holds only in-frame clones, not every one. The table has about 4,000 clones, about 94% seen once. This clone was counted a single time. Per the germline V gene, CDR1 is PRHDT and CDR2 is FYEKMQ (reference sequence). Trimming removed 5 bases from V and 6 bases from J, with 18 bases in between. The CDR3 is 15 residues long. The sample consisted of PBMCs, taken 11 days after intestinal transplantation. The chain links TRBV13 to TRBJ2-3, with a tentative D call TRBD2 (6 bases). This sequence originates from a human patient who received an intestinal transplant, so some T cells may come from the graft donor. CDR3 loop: CASSPGPFRGDTQYF. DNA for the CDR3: TGTGCCAGCAGCCCCGGGCCTTTCCGGGGGGATACGCAGTATTTT.